The rows below give T cell receptor beta chains drawn from one sample of a study of PD-1 blockade in classical Hodgkin lymphoma. Data came from immunoSEQ multiplex PCR; TCRdb stores just in-frame clones and leaves some out. Of about 58,000 clones listed, around 93% are singletons. Specimen: peripheral blood mononuclear cells (PBMCs), collected before the second cycle of nivolumab. These receptors originate from a human donor with classical Hodgkin lymphoma. CDR3s include the opening cysteine and the closing phenylalanine or tryptophan. The D gene is left open where the match is weak. Expanded clones are given a class, and other clones once, few, many or no size at all.

V gene: TRBV27; D gene: NA; clone size: NA; J gene: TRBJ2-5; CDR3 DNA: TGTGCCAGCATGCCGGGGGACCAAGAGACCCAGTACTTC; CDR3 protein: CASMPGDQETQYF
V gene: TRBV2; D gene: NA; clone size: NA; J gene: TRBJ2-1; CDR3 DNA: TGTGCCAGCAGATTCTCAGAGGGGAAAAATGAGCAGTTCTTC; CDR3 protein: CASRFSEGKNEQFF
V gene: TRBV27; D gene: NA; clone size: NA; J gene: TRBJ1-2; CDR3 DNA: TGTGCCAGCAGCCTCTGGGCAGGGGCTATCTATGGCTACACCTTC; CDR3 protein: CASSLWAGAIYGYTF
V gene: TRBV27; D gene: TRBD1; clone size: NA; J gene: TRBJ1-5; CDR3 DNA: TGTGCCAGCAGTTGGACAGGGGCTGGCAATCAGCCCCAGCATTTT; CDR3 protein: CASSWTGAGNQPQHF
V gene: TRBV10-3; D gene: NA; clone size: few; J gene: TRBJ1-1; CDR3 DNA: TGTGCCATCAGTCAGGGAGGGAGGGGGAACACTGAAGCTTTCTTT; CDR3 protein: CAISQGGRGNTEAFF
V gene: TRBV7-8; D gene: NA; clone size: NA; J gene: TRBJ2-3; CDR3 DNA: TGTGCCAGCAGCTTATCCCCGCTAGAAGAATGGGCGGCAGATACGCAGTATTTT; CDR3 protein: CASSLSPLEEWAADTQYF
V gene: TRBV7-2; D gene: TRBD2; clone size: NA; J gene: TRBJ2-5; CDR3 DNA: TGTGCCAGCAGCTTAGGAGTCGTAGCGGGAGGCGGAGAGACCCAGTACTTC; CDR3 protein: CASSLGVVAGGGETQYF
V gene: TRBV14; D gene: NA; clone size: few; J gene: TRBJ1-6; CDR3 DNA: TGTGCCAGCAGCCAAGATTCGGGAGTTTCACCCCTCCACTTT; CDR3 protein: CASSQDSGVSPLHF
V gene: TRBV13; D gene: NA; clone size: once; J gene: TRBJ2-1; CDR3 DNA: TGTGCCAGCAGCAGGAGTGAGACGGTCAATGAGCAGTTCTTC; CDR3 protein: CASSRSETVNEQFF
V gene: TRBV2; D gene: NA; clone size: NA; J gene: TRBJ1-5; CDR3 DNA: TGTGCCAGCAATCGGGGAGGGGATCAGCCCCAGCATTTT; CDR3 protein: CASNRGGDQPQHF
V gene: TRBV4-3; D gene: NA; clone size: NA; J gene: TRBJ2-1; CDR3 DNA: TGCGCCAGCAGCCAAGGGACTCCATTAGCGTTAGGATCCTACAATGAGCAGTTCTTC; CDR3 protein: CASSQGTPLALGSYNEQFF
V gene: TRBV4-1; D gene: NA; clone size: few; J gene: TRBJ1-3; CDR3 DNA: TGCGCCAGCAGCCGCGAGGGGGATTCTGGAAACACCATATATTTT; CDR3 protein: CASSREGDSGNTIYF
V gene: TRBV9; D gene: NA; clone size: NA; J gene: TRBJ1-6; CDR3 DNA: TGTGCCAGCAGCGTAGATAGTATGGATTCACCCCTTCACTTT; CDR3 protein: CASSVDSMDSPLHF
V gene: TRBV11-3; D gene: TRBD1; clone size: once; J gene: TRBJ2-5; CDR3 DNA: TGTGCCAGCAGCGATGGGACAGGGTCCGGGGAGACCCAGTACTTC; CDR3 protein: CASSDGTGSGETQYF
V gene: TRBV10-3; D gene: NA; clone size: once; J gene: TRBJ1-1; CDR3 DNA: TGTGCCATCAGTTCAACAGGGTTGGAAGCTTTCTTT; CDR3 protein: CAISSTGLEAFF
V gene: TRBV4-1; D gene: NA; clone size: NA; J gene: TRBJ2-1; CDR3 DNA: TGCGCCAGCAGCCCCGACGGCAATGAGCAGTTCTTC; CDR3 protein: CASSPDGNEQFF
V gene: TRBV5-6; D gene: NA; clone size: NA; J gene: TRBJ2-7; CDR3 DNA: TGTGCCAGCGCTAACCAAGGGGGCTCCTACGAGCAGTACTTC; CDR3 protein: CASANQGGSYEQYF
V gene: TRBV27; D gene: NA; clone size: few; J gene: TRBJ2-3; CDR3 DNA: TGTGCCAGCAGTTTATGGATGGCCCAGGATACGCAGTATTTT; CDR3 protein: CASSLWMAQDTQYF
V gene: TRBV5-8; D gene: TRBD1; clone size: NA; J gene: TRBJ1-4; CDR3 DNA: TGTGCCAGCAGCTTGATGGGACAGGGCGGTGAAAAACTGTTTTTT; CDR3 protein: CASSLMGQGGEKLFF
V gene: TRBV27; D gene: NA; clone size: few; J gene: TRBJ1-5; CDR3 DNA: TGTGCCAGCAGTGACTATCGTCAGGGCCAGCCCCAGCATTTT; CDR3 protein: CASSDYRQGQPQHF
V gene: TRBV2; D gene: NA; clone size: NA; J gene: TRBJ2-3; CDR3 DNA: TGTGCCAGCAGTGACACAGATACGCAGTATTTT; CDR3 protein: CASSDTDTQYF
V gene: TRBV27; D gene: NA; clone size: NA; J gene: TRBJ1-2; CDR3 DNA: TGTGCCAGCAGTTTGGCAGGGGATGGCTACACCTTC; CDR3 protein: CASSLAGDGYTF
V gene: TRBV5-1; D gene: TRBD2; clone size: NA; J gene: TRBJ2-1; CDR3 DNA: TGCGCCAGCAGCTTGGACTCGACTCTAGCGGCGAAGTTCTTC; CDR3 protein: CASSLDSTLAAKFF
V gene: TRBV15; D gene: NA; clone size: few; J gene: TRBJ1-1; CDR3 DNA: TGTGCCACCAGCAGAGATCGGACCGGGGCTGAAGCTTTCTTT; CDR3 protein: CATSRDRTGAEAFF
V gene: TRBV29-1; D gene: TRBD1; clone size: NA; J gene: TRBJ1-2; CDR3 DNA: TGCAGCGTTCCTCAGGGGGCGTTACATGGCTACACCTTC; CDR3 protein: CSVPQGALHGYTF
V gene: TRBV29-1; D gene: NA; clone size: NA; J gene: TRBJ2-5; CDR3 DNA: TGCAGCGTTGACGGGCAGAGAGAGACCCAGTACTTC; CDR3 protein: CSVDGQRETQYF
V gene: TRBV9; D gene: NA; clone size: NA; J gene: TRBJ2-5; CDR3 DNA: TGTGCCAGCAGCGAGGACGGCCGGGAGTACCAAGAGACCCAGTACTTC; CDR3 protein: CASSEDGREYQETQYF
V gene: TRBV29-1; D gene: NA; clone size: NA; J gene: TRBJ1-4; CDR3 DNA: TGCAGCGTTGTAGGTGGGATTGGGACTAATGAAAAACTGTTTTTT; CDR3 protein: CSVVGGIGTNEKLFF
V gene: TRBV4-1; D gene: TRBD2; clone size: once; J gene: TRBJ2-7; CDR3 DNA: TGCGCCAGCAGCCCGTCGCTAGCGGAACTATCCTACGAGCAGTACTTC; CDR3 protein: CASSPSLAELSYEQYF
V gene: TRBV4-1; D gene: NA; clone size: NA; J gene: TRBJ2-5; CDR3 DNA: TGCGCCAGCAGCCTAGAGTATCAAGAGACCCAGTACTTC; CDR3 protein: CASSLEYQETQYF
V gene: TRBV27; D gene: NA; clone size: NA; J gene: TRBJ2-2; CDR3 DNA: TGTGCCAGCAGTCCGACCGGGGCCGGGGACGGGGAGCTGTTTTTT; CDR3 protein: CASSPTGAGDGELFF
V gene: TRBV2; D gene: NA; clone size: NA; J gene: TRBJ1-5; CDR3 DNA: TGTGCCAGCAGTGAAAGCGACAGTTACCGATATATTGATCAGCCCCAGCATTTT; CDR3 protein: CASSESDSYRYIDQPQHF
V gene: TRBV25-1; D gene: NA; clone size: NA; J gene: TRBJ1-2; CDR3 DNA: TGTGCCAGCAGTGAATCGGGGGGGTTTTCTAACTATGGCTACACCTTC; CDR3 protein: CASSESGGFSNYGYTF
V gene: TRBV5-1; D gene: NA; clone size: NA; J gene: TRBJ1-2; CDR3 DNA: TGCGCCAGCAGCTTCGGGGGGCTCGGAGGCTACACCTTC; CDR3 protein: CASSFGGLGGYTF
V gene: TRBV30; D gene: NA; clone size: NA; J gene: TRBJ1-2; CDR3 DNA: TGTGCCTGGAGCGGACGGGTCTATGGCTACACCTTC; CDR3 protein: CAWSGRVYGYTF
V gene: TRBV7-9; D gene: TRBD1; clone size: NA; J gene: TRBJ1-6; CDR3 DNA: TGTGCCAGCACCCAGGACAGGAATTCACCCCTCCACTTT; CDR3 protein: CASTQDRNSPLHF
V gene: TRBV5-6; D gene: NA; clone size: NA; J gene: TRBJ1-1; CDR3 DNA: TGTGCCAGCAGCTTGAATCCGTCCACTGAAGCTTTCTTT; CDR3 protein: CASSLNPSTEAFF
V gene: TRBV4-1; D gene: TRBD1; clone size: NA; J gene: TRBJ2-1; CDR3 DNA: TGCGCCAGCAGCACAGGGGGGGACAGGGGGCGGCTCGGCTCCTACAATGAGCAGTTCTTC; CDR3 protein: CASSTGGDRGRLGSYNEQFF
V gene: TRBV19; D gene: NA; clone size: NA; J gene: TRBJ2-3; CDR3 DNA: TGTGCCAGTAGTATAGCGGGGGTCGTTACGCAGTATTTT; CDR3 protein: CASSIAGVVTQYF
V gene: TRBV15; D gene: TRBD1; clone size: NA; J gene: TRBJ1-4; CDR3 DNA: TGTGCCACCAGCCAAGACAGGGCGGATGAAAAACTGTTTTTT; CDR3 protein: CATSQDRADEKLFF
V gene: TRBV30; D gene: NA; clone size: NA; J gene: TRBJ1-6; CDR3 DNA: TGTGCCTGGAGTGTACACAGGTCCCGATCACCCCTCCACTTT; CDR3 protein: CAWSVHRSRSPLHF
V gene: TRBV7-8; D gene: NA; clone size: NA; J gene: TRBJ1-1; CDR3 DNA: TGTGCCAGCAGCTTAGGTCGTTTGGGGGCTCGGAACACTGAAGCTTTCTTT; CDR3 protein: CASSLGRLGARNTEAFF
V gene: TRBV6-1; D gene: NA; clone size: few; J gene: TRBJ2-7; CDR3 DNA: TGTGCCGTAGGGGCCGAGCAGTACTTC; CDR3 protein: CAVGAEQYF